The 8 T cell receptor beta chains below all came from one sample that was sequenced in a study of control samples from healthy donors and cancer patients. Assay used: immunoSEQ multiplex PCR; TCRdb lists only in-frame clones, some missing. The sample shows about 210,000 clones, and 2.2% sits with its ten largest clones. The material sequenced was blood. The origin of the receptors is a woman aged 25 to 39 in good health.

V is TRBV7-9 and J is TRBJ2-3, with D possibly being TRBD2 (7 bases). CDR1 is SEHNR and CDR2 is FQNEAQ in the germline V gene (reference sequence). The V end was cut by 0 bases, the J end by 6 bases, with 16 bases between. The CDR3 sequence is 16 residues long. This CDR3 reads CASSLAPWGGGDTQYF. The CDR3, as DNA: TGTGCCAGCAGCTTAGCCCCGTGGGGAGGGGGGGATACGCAGTATTTT.

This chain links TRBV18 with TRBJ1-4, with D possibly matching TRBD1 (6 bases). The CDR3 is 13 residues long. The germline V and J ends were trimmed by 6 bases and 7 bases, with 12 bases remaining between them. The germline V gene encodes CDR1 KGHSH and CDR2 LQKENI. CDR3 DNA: TGTGCCAGCTCGGAACAGGGCAGTGAAAAACTGTTTTTT. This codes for CASSEQGSEKLFF. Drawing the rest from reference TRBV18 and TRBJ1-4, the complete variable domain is NAGVMQNPRHLVRRRGQEARLRCSPMKGHSHVYWYRQLPEEGLKFMVYLQKENIIDESGMPKERFSAEFPKEGPSILRIQQVVRGDSAAYFCASSEQGSEKLFFGSGTQLSVL.

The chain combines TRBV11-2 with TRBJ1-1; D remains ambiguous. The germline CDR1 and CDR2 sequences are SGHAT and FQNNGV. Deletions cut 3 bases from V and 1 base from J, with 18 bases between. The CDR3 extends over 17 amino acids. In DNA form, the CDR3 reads TGTGCCAGCAGCTTCGGGCGAGGAAGCCCGCGGAACACTGAAGCTTTCTTT. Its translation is CASSFGRGSPRNTEAFF.

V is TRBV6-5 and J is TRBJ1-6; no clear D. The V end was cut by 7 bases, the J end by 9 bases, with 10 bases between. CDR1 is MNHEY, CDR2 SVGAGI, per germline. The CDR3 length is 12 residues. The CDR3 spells CASKRGGSPLHF. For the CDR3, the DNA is TGTGCCAGCAAGAGAGGCGGTTCACCCCTCCACTTT.

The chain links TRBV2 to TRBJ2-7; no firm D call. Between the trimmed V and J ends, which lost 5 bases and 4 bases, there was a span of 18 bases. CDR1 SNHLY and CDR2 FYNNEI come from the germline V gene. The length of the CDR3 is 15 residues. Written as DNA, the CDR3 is TGTGCCAGCAGTCACCGCTTTTTGTCGGCTTACGAGCAGTACTTC. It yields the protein CASSHRFLSAYEQYF.

CDR3 DNA: TGTGCCAGCAGCTTGGGGGTACAGGGACAAGGAGCTTTCTTT. It codes for CASSLGVQGQGAFF. V usage is TRBV5-4 and J usage is TRBJ1-1, with D perhaps TRBD1 (6 bases). V was trimmed by 0 bases and J by 10 bases, leaving 16 bases between them. From germline, CDR1 is SGHNT and CDR2 YYREEE (reference sequence). The CDR3 is 14 amino acids.

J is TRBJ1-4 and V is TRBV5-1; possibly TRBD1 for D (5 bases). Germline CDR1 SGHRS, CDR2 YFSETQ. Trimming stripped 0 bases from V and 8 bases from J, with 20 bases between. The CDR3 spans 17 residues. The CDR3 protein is CASSLEAGLQYGEKLFF. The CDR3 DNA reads TGCGCCAGCAGCTTGGAGGCAGGGCTACAATACGGAGAAAAACTGTTTTTT.

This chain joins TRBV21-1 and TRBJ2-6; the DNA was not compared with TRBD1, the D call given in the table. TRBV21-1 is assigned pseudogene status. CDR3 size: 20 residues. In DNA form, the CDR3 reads TGTGCCAGCAGCAAAGGGGTCACCCAGGGTAGTACGTCTGGGGCCAACGTCCTGACTTTC. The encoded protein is CASSKGVTQGSTSGANVLTF.